The source of this T cell receptor (beta chain) is a study of stem cell transplantation in POMP-related autoinflammatory disease (dated by TCRdb to the early 2020s). About the study as a whole: The study hypothesis was that defective thymoproteasomes impair MHC class I-dependent CD8+ T-cell differentiation and positive selection, which skews the TRB repertoire. Prior to transplant, the patients had skewing toward CD4+ naive T cells, low CD8+ T-cell proportions, and reduced T-cell cytokine secretion. After transplant, 100% donor engraftment of neutrophils and platelets through one year was shown by DNA chimerism analysis. The effect of POMP deficiency on T-cell receptor beta repertoire diversity and CDR3 characteristics was assessed by high-throughput TRB sequencing.

Preparation of the library involved the immunoSEQ multiplex PCR assay. Concerning the study's data processing: Shannon entropy, which takes clonal size distribution into account, was used to quantify repertoire diversity. The Gini-Simpson index (Simpson_1-D) was used to measure inequality in clonotype distribution. What TCRdb holds here is the immuneACCESS table cut down to in-frame rearrangements. Part of the clones is not present; checked against another copy, under half of the missing clones reflect an unresolved V gene, and the others are unexplained. D and trimming come from the DNA, and the V and J calls and clone size come from that table. This sample gives tens of thousands of clones in total; roughly 93% of them show up just once. The ten largest clonotypes hold 0.5% to 0.85% of the sample. For this clone: It lacks a known antigen. Per-base qualities were not stored, and no clone one base away is much larger.

The full study reports these points: In PRAID patients, the trend toward increased clonality and lower diversity reached statistical significance only for regulatory T cells. A trend toward lower TRB diversity and higher clonality was observed in PRAID patients across all analyzed T-cell subsets. The number of unique TRB V-J gene pairings was restricted in PRAID patients.

The time point label here, explained by the study, means: after hematopoietic stem cell transplant. PRAID was a condition in which autoinflammation came alongside prominent immunodeficiency. Prior to TRB sequencing, T-cell subsets (conventional T cells, CD8+ T cells, regulatory T cells, T follicular helper cells) were sorted. The CDR3 holds 14 amino acids from the cysteine to the phenylalanine. Of the read, only the CDR3 DNA is kept; its 42 bases are in frame from base 1. CDR1 and CDR2 were assigned from the germline V gene (reference sequence) as DFQATT and SNEGSKA. Trimmed from V: 3 bases; trimmed from J: 6 bases; junction bases lacking a gene match: 3.

The TCR comes from a human patient with POMP-related autoinflammation and immune dysregulation (PRAID). Some T cells may originate with the graft donor following a transplant. Sequencing used CD4+ T cells from PBMCs, obtained after stem cell transplantation. The V and J genes are TRBV20-1 and TRBJ2-2, with 11 bases aligning to TRBD2. For the CDR3, the sequence is CSASTSGGAGELFF. The DNA sequence is TGCAGTGCTAGTACTAGCGGGGGAGCCGGGGAGCTGTTTTTT.